This is a list of T cell receptor beta chains from one sample in a study of blood T cell repertoires in COVID-19. Libraries were prepared by immunoSEQ multiplex PCR; TCRdb keeps only in-frame clonotypes and omits some of them. The data contain under 250,000 clones, 82% of them singletons. The sample comprised peripheral blood. Receptor source: a woman under 30 with acute or convalescent COVID-19. Each CDR3 is given with its conserved first and last residue. Fields, in order: D gene, clone size, J gene, V gene, CDR3 DNA, CDR3 protein. The D gene is left open where the match is weak. Clone size appears in some rows only: once, few, many, or a class for an expanded clone.

- - TRBJ1-1 TRBV6-6 TGTGCCAGCAGTCCCTCCCAAAGTAGGAGGACTGAAGCTTTCTTT CASSPSQSRRTEAFF
TRBD1 - TRBJ1-2 TRBV27 TGTGCCAGCAGCGCAGGGGGTAACTATGGCTACACCTTC CASSAGGNYGYTF
TRBD2 - TRBJ2-7 TRBV30 TGTGCCTTAACCGGGACTACCAACTACGAGCAGTACTTC CALTGTTNYEQYF
TRBD1 - TRBJ1-4 TRBV7-8 TGTGCCAGCAGCTCCGGACAGGTTTGGGGTGAAAAACTGTTTTTT CASSSGQVWGEKLFF
TRBD2 - TRBJ2-7 TRBV29-1 TGCAGCGTCGGAACTAGCGGATACGAGCAGTACTTC CSVGTSGYEQYF
TRBD2 - TRBJ2-3 TRBV19 TGTGCCACCGGACTAGCGGATTCGTCCACAGATACGCAGTATTTT CATGLADSSTDTQYF
TRBD1 many TRBJ1-5 TRBV18 TGTGCCAGCTCACTTGTTCAGGGGGCATTTTCCGGCAATCAGCCCCAGCATTTT CASSLVQGAFSGNQPQHF
TRBD2 - TRBJ2-7 TRBV5-1 TGCGCCAGCAGCTTAGGAGCGGGAGGAAGTTCCTACGAGCAGTACTTC CASSLGAGGSSYEQYF
- - TRBJ1-1 TRBV29-1 TGCAGCGGCCGGCGGGGGCCAAAGACTGAAGCTTTCTTT CSGRRGPKTEAFF
TRBD1 - TRBJ1-1 TRBV5-6 TGTGCCAGCAGCCATTTGGGACAGATGAACACTGAAGCTTTCTTT CASSHLGQMNTEAFF
- - TRBJ2-1 TRBV24-1 TGTGCCACCAGTGATTTGAAAGGGGTCTCCTACAATGAGCAGTTCTTC CATSDLKGVSYNEQFF
TRBD2 - TRBJ2-7 TRBV7-3 TGTGCCAGCAGCTTAGCAGCGGGGCCCTACGAGCAGTACTTC CASSLAAGPYEQYF
TRBD1 few TRBJ2-7 TRBV27 TGTGCCAGCAGTTCCTCCCCGGGACAGGTACCTTACGAGCAGTACTTC CASSSSPGQVPYEQYF
TRBD1 - TRBJ2-7 TRBV28 TGTGCCAGCAGTTCCGCGGGGACAGGGTACTACGAGCAGTACTTC CASSSAGTGYYEQYF
TRBD2 - TRBJ2-7 TRBV18 TGTGCCAGCTCACCTTCATCCCAGACTAGCGGGAGTCTCTACGAGCAGTACTTC CASSPSSQTSGSLYEQYF
TRBD1 once TRBJ1-5 TRBV7-2 TGTGCCAGCAGCTTTTATCGAGGGACAGGGATAAGCGGCAATCAGCCCCAGCATTTT CASSFYRGTGISGNQPQHF
- - TRBJ2-1 TRBV25-1 TGTGCCAGCAGCGAAGGGGACTTACCCCGCTCCTACAATGAGCAGTTCTTC CASSEGDLPRSYNEQFF
- - TRBJ2-1 TRBV11-2 TGTGCCAGCAGTTGGGGGGGGGCCCACTCCTACAATGAGCAGTTCTTC CASSWGGAHSYNEQFF
- - TRBJ2-1 TRBV15 TGTGCCACCAGCAGAGGACTAGGTTTGCTCTTC CATSRGLGLLF
TRBD1 - TRBJ2-1 TRBV5-1 TGCGCCAGCAGCGGTGACAGGGGGTACAATGAGCAGTTCTTC CASSGDRGYNEQFF
- - TRBJ1-4 TRBV5-1 TGCGCCAGCAGCTTGGAAGATTCAGTACGTTCGGAAAAACTGTTTTTT CASSLEDSVRSEKLFF
- few TRBJ1-2 TRBV28 TGTGCCAGCAGCAGCGGGGCAGGCAACTATGGCTACACCTTC CASSSGAGNYGYTF
- - TRBJ2-6 TRBV5-6 TGTGCCAGCAGCTTGGCAGGGCCTGGGGCCAACGTCCTGACTTTC CASSLAGPGANVLTF
TRBD2 - TRBJ2-3 TRBV15 TGTGCCACCAGCAGAGACCGGACTAGCGGGAGGTGGGGCAGCACAGATACGCAGTATTTT CATSRDRTSGRWGSTDTQYF
TRBD1 - TRBJ2-3 TRBV15 TGTGCCACCAGCAGGGACAGGGAAATTAAAAATACGCAGTATTTT CATSRDREIKNTQYF
TRBD2 once TRBJ2-5 TRBV5-1 TGCGCCAGCCAGCGGGAGCGCCAAGAGACCCAGTACTTC CASQRERQETQYF
TRBD1 - TRBJ1-1 TRBV2 TGTGCCAGCAGTCCCCAGGGGGCCGGTGAAGCTTTCTTT CASSPQGAGEAFF
TRBD2 - TRBJ2-1 TRBV13 TGTGCCAGCAGCTCGTCTAGCGGTTCCTACAATGAGCAGTTCTTC CASSSSSGSYNEQFF
TRBD1 - TRBJ2-7 TRBV4-3 TGCGCCAGCAGCCCCCGACAGGGGTGCTACGAGCAGTACTTC CASSPRQGCYEQYF
- - TRBJ2-7 TRBV6-5 TGTGCCAGCAGTTACTCGGAGGCGCCGAAGGGGGACGAGCAGTACTTC CASSYSEAPKGDEQYF
TRBD2 - TRBJ2-7 TRBV6-5 TGTGCCAGCAGTTCTAGCGGGATCACTTTTTCCGAGCAGTACTTC CASSSSGITFSEQYF
- - TRBJ1-1 TRBV7-9 TGTGCCAGCAGCCCCGGTTCGGGGGGGGGCACTGAAGCTTTCTTT CASSPGSGGGTEAFF
TRBD2 - TRBJ2-7 TRBV13 TGTGCCAGCAGCTTAGAGGGACTAGCGGGACCCCAGGCAATGTACGAGCAGTACTTC CASSLEGLAGPQAMYEQYF
- - TRBJ2-5 TRBV4-1 TGCGCCAGCAGCCAAGGTTCCAGTGAACAAGAGACCCAGTACTTC CASSQGSSEQETQYF
- - TRBJ2-7 TRBV6-6 TGTGCCAGCAGACAGATCTCCTACGAGCAGTACTTC CASRQISYEQYF
- - TRBJ2-1 TRBV4-3 TGCGCCAGCAGCCAAGATGCATCCAGCTCCTACAATGAGCAGTTCTTC CASSQDASSSYNEQFF
TRBD2 - TRBJ2-1 TRBV27 TGTGCCAGCAGGCCAGGACTAGTCGTTGCCAATGAGCAGTTCTTC CASRPGLVVANEQFF
TRBD1 few TRBJ1-1 TRBV9 TGTGCCAGCAGCGTAGGGGGGACAGAGAACACTGAAGCTTTCTTT CASSVGGTENTEAFF
TRBD2 - TRBJ2-7 TRBV10-3 TGTGCCATCAGGGGGGACTACTTTATCAAGTACTTC CAIRGDYFIKYF
- - TRBJ2-1 TRBV13 TGTGCCAGCAGATCATACGGAGGCTCCTACAATGAGCAGTTCTTC CASRSYGGSYNEQFF